This entry features one T cell receptor beta chain sequence. Its matching antigen is unknown. Produced via immunoSEQ multiplex PCR; TCRdb's table is partial and in-frame only. Of around 99,000 clones listed, 85% to 95% are singletons. The data originate from a study of graft-versus-host responses after intestinal transplantation. At the level of the study: Recipients received multivisceral, liver-intestinal, or isolated intestinal transplants. All recipients were given anti-thymocyte globulin induction, and tacrolimus and steroids were then administered for around three years.

Study results and limitations: GvH clones surfaced in recipient marrow, some emerging earlier in ileum or blood. The presence of high graft-versus-host to host-versus-graft clonal ratios in allografts characterized patients with graft-donor T cell macrochimerism.

Germline V gives CDR1 SQVTM, CDR2 ANQGSEA. V was pared by 4 bases and J by 4 bases, with 18 bases between. This CDR3 has 15 amino acids. This TCR was sampled from a human donor who received an intestinal transplant. V usage is TRBV29-1 and J usage is TRBJ2-3; D may be TRBD1 (5 bases). The input for sequencing was unstimulated CD8+ T cells sorted from spleen or lymph node cells, taken before intestinal transplant. The CDR3 DNA sequence: TGCAGCGTTGGTGGGCAGGGTATTTTGGCAGATACGCAGTATTTT. Protein: CSVGGQGILADTQYF.